This T cell receptor (beta chain) was captured in a study of blood T cells in healthy people across ages. The CDR3 consists of 15 residues. The germline V gene encodes CDR1 SGHRS and CDR2 YFSETQ. Losses at the gene ends were 3 bases for V and 4 bases for J; bases not matched to a gene: 9. A second PCR, run for about 7 to 11 cycles, used a sample-barcoded 5' primer plus a J-beta primer mix. TCRdb called the 5' RACE reads again in MiXCR, with one record for every CDR3 protein. The sample contains 1.5 million to 2 million distinct CDR3 sequences, around 50% of which appear only once. Sequenced sample: blood. The clonotype originates from a woman in her thirties or forties in good health. V gene TRBV5-1 combines with J gene TRBJ2-7, with 8 bases lining up with TRBD1. In DNA, the CDR3 is TGCGCCAGCAGCTCGGCAGGGGGCAAACCGTACGAGCAGTACTTC. Protein: CASSSAGGKPYEQYF.